This is a list of T cell receptor beta chains from one sample in a study of regulatory T cells in long-lasting Graves disease. TCRdb called the multiplex PCR reads again in MiXCR, with one record for every CDR3 protein. This sample carries under 300,000 distinct CDR3 sequences, roughly 21% of them seen once, and the ten largest clones take approximately 13%. Sequenced material: peripheral blood mononuclear cells (PBMCs), taken at new diagnosis, from a patient treated with antithyroid drugs. Every receptor here comes from a female donor with Graves disease. The CDR3 runs from the conserved cysteine through the conserved F or W. The order of the fields is D gene, clone size, V gene, J gene, CDR3 DNA, CDR3 protein. D genes are given only for firm matches. Some rows mark clone size as missing; the rest say once, few, many or name a class of expanded clone.

D: TRBD1
size: once
V: TRBV9
J: TRBJ1-2
DNA: TGTGCCAGCAGCTCCCGGGGACAGATGGGCTATGGCTACACCTTC
CDR3: CASSSRGQMGYGYTF

D: -
size: many
V: TRBV18
J: TRBJ1-1
DNA: TGTGCCAGCTCAGCGGGACGGCCGGGAGGTACTGAAGCTTTCTTT
CDR3: CASSAGRPGGTEAFF

D: TRBD1
size: -
V: TRBV9
J: TRBJ2-2
DNA: TGTGCCAGCAGCGCAGTATCCGGGACAGCGAACACCGGGGAGCTGTTTTTT
CDR3: CASSAVSGTANTGELFF

D: TRBD1
size: -
V: TRBV7-2
J: TRBJ2-5
DNA: TGTGCCAGCAGTACCTGGACAGGGCTCGGGGAGACCCAGTACTTC
CDR3: CASSTWTGLGETQYF

D: -
size: -
V: TRBV6-1
J: TRBJ2-2
DNA: TGTGCCAGCCTCGAGGACTGGGGGAACACCGGGGAGCTGTTTTTT
CDR3: CASLEDWGNTGELFF

D: TRBD2
size: -
V: TRBV6-1
J: TRBJ2-5
DNA: TGTGCCAGCAGTCGACTAGCCAGCGAGACCCAGTACTTC
CDR3: CASSRLASETQYF

D: -
size: many
V: TRBV29-1
J: TRBJ2-2
DNA: TGCAGCGGCGGACAGAACACCGGGGAGCTGTTTTTT
CDR3: CSGGQNTGELFF

D: TRBD1
size: many
V: TRBV10-2
J: TRBJ2-2
DNA: TGCGCCAGCAGGGCTGGACAGGGGAACACCGGGGAGCTGTTTTTT
CDR3: CASRAGQGNTGELFF

D: -
size: -
V: TRBV30
J: TRBJ1-1
DNA: TGTGCCTGGACTACTATAGATCCCGCTTTCTTT
CDR3: CAWTTIDPAFF

D: TRBD1
size: many
V: TRBV12-3/TRBV12-4
J: TRBJ2-7
DNA: TGTGCCAGCAGTTCGACGGGACAGATATACGAGCAGTACTTC
CDR3: CASSSTGQIYEQYF

D: TRBD1
size: -
V: TRBV6-2/TRBV6-3
J: TRBJ1-5
DNA: TGTGCCAGCAGGGGGGACAGGGGGCAAAATAGCAATCAGCCCCAGCATTTT
CDR3: CASRGDRGQNSNQPQHF

D: -
size: many
V: TRBV5-1
J: TRBJ2-1
DNA: TGCGCCAGCAGCTTGGGAGGGGATCCCTACAATGAGCAGTTCTTC
CDR3: CASSLGGDPYNEQFF

D: TRBD1
size: many
V: TRBV20-1
J: TRBJ1-1
DNA: TGCAGTGCTAGAGACTTTGGGACAGGGAACACTGAAGCTTTCTTT
CDR3: CSARDFGTGNTEAFF

D: TRBD1
size: many
V: TRBV2
J: TRBJ2-1
DNA: TGTGCCAGCATGGGGGACAGGGTTACCGATGAGCAGTTCTTC
CDR3: CASMGDRVTDEQFF

D: -
size: many
V: TRBV5-1
J: TRBJ2-1
DNA: TGTGCCAGCAGCTTAGGGCAACTCAATGAGCAGTTCTTC
CDR3: CASSLGQLNEQFF

D: -
size: many
V: TRBV11-2
J: TRBJ2-7
DNA: TGTGCCAGCAGCCCGGCGGGACACGGTCGATACGAGCAGTACTTC
CDR3: CASSPAGHGRYEQYF

D: -
size: many
V: TRBV5-1
J: TRBJ1-1
DNA: TGCGCCAGCAGCTTGGATGGGGGTAACACTGAAGCTTTCTTT
CDR3: CASSLDGGNTEAFF

D: -
size: many
V: TRBV6-1
J: TRBJ1-5
DNA: TGTGCCAGCAGCAAGGGCGGGGGAAGCGGTCAGCCCCAGCATTTT
CDR3: CASSKGGGSGQPQHF

D: -
size: many
V: TRBV6-5
J: TRBJ1-2
DNA: TGTGCCAGCAGTTACGAGCCCGATGTCTATGGCTACACCTTC
CDR3: CASSYEPDVYGYTF

D: TRBD2
size: many
V: TRBV20-1
J: TRBJ2-1
DNA: TGCAGTGCTACCGCTACTAGCGCCTACAATGAGCAGTTCTTC
CDR3: CSATATSAYNEQFF

D: -
size: -
V: TRBV29-1
J: TRBJ2-7
DNA: TGCAGCGTTGAGGATAAGAGCTCCTACGAGCAGTACTTC
CDR3: CSVEDKSSYEQYF

D: -
size: many
V: TRBV6-5
J: TRBJ2-1
DNA: TGTGCCAGCAGTTACTTAATAGCCAGCCCCTACAATGAGCAGTTCTTC
CDR3: CASSYLIASPYNEQFF

D: -
size: -
V: TRBV20-1
J: TRBJ1-1
DNA: TGCAGTGCTAGAGATAGGCTTGGGGCGAACACTGAAGCTTTCTTT
CDR3: CSARDRLGANTEAFF

D: TRBD1
size: many
V: TRBV5-1
J: TRBJ1-6
DNA: TGCGCCAGCAGCTTGGAGGGGGCGGGGAATTCACCCCTCCACTTT
CDR3: CASSLEGAGNSPLHF

D: TRBD1
size: many
V: TRBV6-1
J: TRBJ1-5
DNA: TGTGCCAGCAGTGAAATTACAGGGGTGAGTCAGCCCCAGCATTTT
CDR3: CASSEITGVSQPQHF

D: TRBD1
size: many
V: TRBV19
J: TRBJ1-2
DNA: TGTGCCAGTAGGAGGACAGGGCATGGCTACACCTTC
CDR3: CASRRTGHGYTF

D: -
size: -
V: TRBV4-2
J: TRBJ1-4
DNA: TGTGCCAGCAGCCAAGAGGTGTTCGGGTCCGCAACTAATGAAAAACTGTTTTTT
CDR3: CASSQEVFGSATNEKLFF

D: -
size: few
V: TRBV6-1
J: TRBJ2-4
DNA: TGTGCCAGCACCCCAGGGGGGAACATTCAGTACTTC
CDR3: CASTPGGNIQYF

D: -
size: few
V: TRBV4-1
J: TRBJ2-6
DNA: TGCGCCAGCAGCCAATCCCTTGTTGGGGGGTTGGGGGCCAACGTCCTGACTTTC
CDR3: CASSQSLVGGLGANVLTF

D: TRBD2
size: many
V: TRBV7-2
J: TRBJ2-5
DNA: TGTGCCAGCAGCTTACGGGACGGGGGGGAGACCCAGTACTTC
CDR3: CASSLRDGGETQYF

D: TRBD2
size: many
V: TRBV9
J: TRBJ2-3
DNA: TGTGCCAGCAGCTCAAGACTAGCGGGAATTGGAGATACGCAGTATTTT
CDR3: CASSSRLAGIGDTQYF

D: TRBD2
size: -
V: TRBV24-1
J: TRBJ2-3
DNA: TGTGCCACCAGTGATTTGCTAGCGGGGGCCTCCGATACGCAGTATTTT
CDR3: CATSDLLAGASDTQYF

D: -
size: many
V: TRBV29-1
J: TRBJ2-7
DNA: TGCAGCGTTAATGACAGGAACTCCTACGAGCAGTACTTC
CDR3: CSVNDRNSYEQYF

D: -
size: -
V: TRBV19
J: TRBJ1-4
DNA: TGTGCCAGTAGTATAGTAGGCAGAGTTAATGAAAAACTGTTTTTT
CDR3: CASSIVGRVNEKLFF

D: TRBD2
size: -
V: TRBV19
J: TRBJ2-5
DNA: TGTGCCAGTAGCCGACTAGCCGGTACGCAAGAGACCCAGTACTTC
CDR3: CASSRLAGTQETQYF

D: TRBD2
size: -
V: TRBV28
J: TRBJ2-5
DNA: TGTGCCAGCTCGGAGCGGGGGGAGGCCCAGTACTTC
CDR3: CASSERGEAQYF

D: TRBD1
size: few
V: TRBV20-1
J: TRBJ1-5
DNA: TGCAGTGCTAGAGGTGACAGGGAGCAGCCCCAGCATTTT
CDR3: CSARGDREQPQHF

D: -
size: few
V: TRBV19
J: TRBJ2-7
DNA: TGTGCCAGTAGTAAAACCCGGACAGTGAACGAGCAGTACTTC
CDR3: CASSKTRTVNEQYF

D: -
size: many
V: TRBV2
J: TRBJ2-2
DNA: TGTGCCAGCAGTGAAGATGGGGCCGGCACCGGGGAGCTGTTTTTT
CDR3: CASSEDGAGTGELFF

D: -
size: -
V: TRBV12-3/TRBV12-4
J: TRBJ2-1
DNA: TGTGCCAGCAGTCTTCAGAGTGGCGCCTACAATGAGCAGTTCTTC
CDR3: CASSLQSGAYNEQFF

D: TRBD1
size: many
V: TRBV30
J: TRBJ2-1
DNA: TGTGCCTGGTCTCGGGCAGGGGGCTACAATGAGCAGTTCTTC
CDR3: CAWSRAGGYNEQFF

D: TRBD2
size: many
V: TRBV20-1
J: TRBJ2-3
DNA: TGCAGTGCTTATAGCGGGACTAGCACAGATACGCAGTATTTT
CDR3: CSAYSGTSTDTQYF

D: TRBD2
size: many
V: TRBV20-1
J: TRBJ2-1
DNA: TGCAGTGCTAGAGAGGCAGCGGGAGGATTCAATGAGCAGTTCTTC
CDR3: CSAREAAGGFNEQFF

D: TRBD2
size: -
V: TRBV28
J: TRBJ2-5
DNA: TGTGCCAGCCAGTCCGGGACTAGCGGGCCCCAAGAGACCCAGTACTTC
CDR3: CASQSGTSGPQETQYF

D: TRBD1
size: many
V: TRBV2
J: TRBJ2-7
DNA: TGTGCCAGCAGTGCCCTCAGGGGGAATGATTACGAGCAGTACTTC
CDR3: CASSALRGNDYEQYF

D: -
size: many
V: TRBV6-1
J: TRBJ2-7
DNA: TGTGCCAGCAGTCTGAACAGGGTTGTCGGTGAGCAGTACTTC
CDR3: CASSLNRVVGEQYF